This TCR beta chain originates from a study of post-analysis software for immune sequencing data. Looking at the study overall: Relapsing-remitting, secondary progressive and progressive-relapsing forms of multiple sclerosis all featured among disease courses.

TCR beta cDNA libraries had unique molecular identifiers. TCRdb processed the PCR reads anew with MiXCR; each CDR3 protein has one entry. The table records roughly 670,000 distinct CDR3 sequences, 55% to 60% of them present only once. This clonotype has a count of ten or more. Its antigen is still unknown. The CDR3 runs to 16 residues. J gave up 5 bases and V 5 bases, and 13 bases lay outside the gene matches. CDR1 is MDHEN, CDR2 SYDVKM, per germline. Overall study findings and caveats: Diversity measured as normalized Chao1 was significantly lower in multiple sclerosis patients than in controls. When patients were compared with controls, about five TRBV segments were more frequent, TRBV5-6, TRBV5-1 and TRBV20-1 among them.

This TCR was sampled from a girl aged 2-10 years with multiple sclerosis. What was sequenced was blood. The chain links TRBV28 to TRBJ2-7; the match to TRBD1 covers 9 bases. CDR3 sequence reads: CASSGAEGTGRDEQYF. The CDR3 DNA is TGTGCCAGCAGTGGGGCGGAGGGGACAGGGCGCGACGAGCAGTACTTC.